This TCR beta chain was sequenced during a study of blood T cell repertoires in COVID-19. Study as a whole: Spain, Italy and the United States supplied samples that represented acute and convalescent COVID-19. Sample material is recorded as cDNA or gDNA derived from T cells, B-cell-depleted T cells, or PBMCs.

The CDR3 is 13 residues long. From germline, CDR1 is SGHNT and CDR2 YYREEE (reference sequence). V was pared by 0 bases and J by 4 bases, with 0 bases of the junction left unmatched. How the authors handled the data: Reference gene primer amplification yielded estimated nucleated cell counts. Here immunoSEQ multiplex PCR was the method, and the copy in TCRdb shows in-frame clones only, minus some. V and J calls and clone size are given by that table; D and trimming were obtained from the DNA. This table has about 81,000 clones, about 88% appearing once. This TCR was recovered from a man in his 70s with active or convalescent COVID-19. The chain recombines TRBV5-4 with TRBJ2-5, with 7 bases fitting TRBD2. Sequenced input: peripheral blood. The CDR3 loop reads CASSLGTRETQYF. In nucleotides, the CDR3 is TGTGCCAGCAGCTTGGGGACTAGAGAGACCCAGTACTTC.